These 20 T cell receptor beta chains came from one sample sequenced in a study of T cell responses to AZD1222 COVID-19 vaccine (dated by TCRdb to the early 2020s). The time point label of this sample denotes: about 28 days (+/-7) after the second vaccine dose. The method was the immunoSEQ multiplex PCR assay. TCRdb took over this immuneACCESS table, retaining in-frame rearrangements with V and J assigned. Such tables are incomplete; in checked studies, under half of the missing clones stem from an unresolved V gene, and the remainder is unexplained. The sample yields about 93,000 clones; approximately 92% were counted once. The biggest ten clones account for more than 2% of the sample. The source material was peripheral blood, sampled 28 days after the second AZD1222 dose. The source of these receptors is an adult who received the AZD1222 COVID-19 vaccine.

The rearrangement links TRBV21-1 to TRBJ2-2; TRBD1 is taken as the D call from the table, unchecked against the DNA. TRBV21-1 constitutes a pseudogene. The CDR3 is 14 amino acids. The CDR3 DNA reads TGTGCCAGCAGCAAAGGGCCGAACACCGGGGAGCTGTTTTTT. Its translation is CASSKGPNTGELFF.

The genes are TRBV10-2 and TRBJ2-5, with D maybe TRBD1 (6 bases). Germline V gives CDR1 WSHSY, CDR2 SAAADI. This CDR3 is 14 amino acids long. The V end lost 0 bases, the J end lost 2 bases, and 7 bases lay between the germline ends. CDR3 DNA sequence: TGCGCCAGCAGTGAGTCTGGGACACAAGAGACCCAGTACTTC. Residues: CASSESGTQETQYF.

This sequence joins TRBV2 and TRBJ2-1; a weak D match, TRBD2 (6 bases). The CDR3 runs 15 residues. V was clipped by 5 bases and J by 6 bases, with 17 bases between them. Germline V CDR1 and CDR2: SNHLY, FYNNEI. CDR3 loop: CASSTPSARGNEQFF. As DNA, the CDR3 is TGTGCCAGCAGTACGCCTAGCGCCCGGGGCAATGAGCAGTTCTTC.

The rearrangement joins TRBV5-4 to TRBJ2-5, with D possibly being TRBD2 (6 bases). The V gene lost 5 bases and the J gene lost 1 base, with 12 bases spanning the gap. The CDR3 length is 14 residues. Per germline, CDR1 SGHNT and CDR2 YYREEE (reference sequence). The CDR3 is CASSWDLFQETQYF. DNA for the CDR3: TGTGCCAGCAGTTGGGACTTGTTCCAAGAGACCCAGTACTTC.

V gene TRBV21-1 combines with J gene TRBJ2-7; TRBD2, the table's D call, lacks a check against the DNA. TRBV21-1 is termed a pseudogene. This CDR3 has 15 residues. The DNA for the CDR3 is TGTGCCAGCAGCAAAACCGGGCCCGGAGCGGACGAGCAGTACTTC. Protein product: CASSKTGPGADEQYF.

In its sample, this clone was seen a few times. J is TRBJ2-5 and V is TRBV28, with 12 bases fitting TRBD2. CDR3 length equals 15 residues. From germline, CDR1 is MDHEN and CDR2 SYDVKM. The junction had 5 bases not matched to a gene; V was cut back by 5 bases and J by 4 bases. The CDR3 loop reads CASSLLAGGPETQYF. CDR3 coding DNA: TGTGCCAGCAGTCTCCTAGCGGGAGGGCCAGAGACCCAGTACTTC.

The chain recombines TRBV5-5 with TRBJ2-7, with 7 bases fitting TRBD2. V was clipped by 1 base and J by 0 bases; unmatched bases: 7. Germline CDR1 reads SGHKS; CDR2 reads YYEKEE (reference sequence). The CDR3 is made up of 16 amino acids. The CDR3 loop is CASSLLGTKHSYEQYF. In DNA form, the CDR3 reads TGTGCCAGCAGCTTGCTTGGGACTAAGCACTCCTACGAGCAGTACTTC.

V gene TRBV19 combines with J gene TRBJ1-1, with TRBD1 as a possible D gene (5 bases). The CDR3 covers 16 residues. Trimming cost V 4 bases and J 1 base, with 16 bases left between them. The germline CDR1 and CDR2 sequences are LNHDA and SQIVND (reference sequence). The CDR3 DNA follows: TGTGCCAGTAGTAGAGGGGCCACCGGGGGGAACACTGAAGCTTTCTTT. It codes for CASSRGATGGNTEAFF.

This chain joins TRBV5-5 and TRBJ1-2, with D hard to call. Trimming left V 1 base short and J 6 bases short, with 13 bases between. The CDR3 covers 14 residues. Per germline, CDR1 SGHKS and CDR2 YYEKEE (reference sequence). CDR3 protein: CASSLWGAENGYTF. CDR3 sequence (DNA): TGTGCCAGCAGCTTGTGGGGAGCGGAAAATGGCTACACCTTC. The full variable domain, rest sourced from reference TRBV5-5 and TRBJ1-2, is DAGVTQSPTHLIKTRGQQVTLRCSPISGHKSVSWYQQVLGQGPQFIFQYYEKEERGRGNFPDRFSARQFPNYSSELNVNALLLGDSALYLCASSLWGAENGYTFGSGTRLTVV.

This sequence joins TRBV30 and TRBJ1-1, with D hard to call. Germline-derived CDR1 and CDR2 are GTSNPN and SVGIG (reference sequence). Trimming left V 1 base short and J 8 bases short, with 11 bases between. The CDR3 is 12 residues long. In DNA, the CDR3 is TGTGCCTGGAGTGAGGGAGTCGTCGAAGCTTTCTTT. Its translation: CAWSEGVVEAFF. Full variable domain (outside the CDR3, taken from reference TRBV30 and TRBJ1-1): SQTIHQWPATLVQPVGSPLSLECTVEGTSNPNLYWYRQAAGRGLQLLFYSVGIGQISSEVPQNLSASRPQDRQFILSSKKLLLSDSGFYLCAWSEGVVEAFFGQGTRLTVV.

The rearrangement links TRBV2 to TRBJ2-2, with 8 bases lining up with TRBD1. The CDR3 has 15 residues. Germline lookup yields CDR1 SNHLY and CDR2 FYNNEI. Trimming took 6 bases from V and 5 from J; bases not matched to a gene: 8. CDR3 coding DNA: TGTGCCAGCAGCCCTGTAACAGGGGGGACCGGGGAGCTGTTTTTT. This sequence encodes CASSPVTGGTGELFF. Full variable domain (outside the CDR3, taken from reference TRBV2 and TRBJ2-2): EPEVTQTPSHQVTQMGQEVILRCVPISNHLYFYWYRQILGQKVEFLVSFYNNEISEKSEIFDDQFSVERPDGSNFTLKIRSTKLEDSAMYFCASSPVTGGTGELFFGEGSRLTVL.

This sequence joins TRBV4-3 and TRBJ2-5, with D tentatively TRBD1 or TRBD2 (6 bases each). CDR1 LGHNA and CDR2 YSLEER come from the germline V gene. The CDR3 covers 14 residues. The V end was cut by 0 bases, the J end by 5 bases, with 10 bases between. The CDR3 bases are TGCGCCAGCAGCCAAGATACAGGGAGGGAGACCCAGTACTTC. It yields the protein CASSQDTGRETQYF.

This chain joins TRBV29-1 and TRBJ2-1; 8 bases align to TRBD2. V dropped 5 bases and J dropped 0; count of bases not matched to a gene: 3. CDR1 is SQVTM and CDR2 is ANQGSEA in the germline V gene. The CDR3 is 14 residues long. The DNA for the CDR3 is TGCAGCGTTAGCGGGAGTAGCTCCTACAATGAGCAGTTCTTC. Translating gives CSVSGSSSYNEQFF.

The rearrangement joins TRBV7-9 to TRBJ1-2; 8 nucleotides align to TRBD1. Looked up from germline, CDR1 is SEHNR and CDR2 is FQNEAQ (reference sequence). V lost 1 base to trimming and J lost 3 bases; unmatched junction nucleotides: 10. The CDR3 has 17 residues. Written as DNA, the CDR3 is TGTGCCAGCAGCTTAGTGGGAGGACAGGGTCTGGACTATGGCTACACCTTC. Translating gives CASSLVGGQGLDYGYTF.

The chain has TRBV6-2 or TRBV6-3 and TRBJ2-5, with D possibly being TRBD2 (5 bases). Germline CDR1 reads MNHEY; CDR2 reads SVGEGT. The CDR3 is 16 amino acids. Trimming stripped 3 bases from V and 5 bases from J, with 19 bases between. For the CDR3, the DNA is TGTGCCAGCAGTTATACTACTAGAAATTCGGGTGAGACCCAGTACTTC. Protein: CASSYTTRNSGETQYF.

This chain connects TRBV5-6 to TRBJ1-1; 7 bases fit TRBD1. Germline CDR1 SGHDT, CDR2 YYEEEE. V was pared by 6 bases and J by 11 bases, with 22 bases of the junction left unmatched. The CDR3 has 16 amino acids. Written as DNA, the CDR3 is TGTGCCAGCACCCCCCCATGGGACAGCGACCGATCCTTGGCTTTCTTT. Protein: CASTPPWDSDRSLAFF.

The chain carries TRBV15 and TRBJ2-7, with 7 bases fitting TRBD1. J gave up 4 bases and V 3 bases, and 12 bases lay outside the gene matches. CDR3 size: 16 residues. Germline CDR1 is LNHNV and CDR2 is YYDKDF (reference sequence). CDR3 bases: TGTGCCACCAGCAGGGGTTTCGGGACAGCATCTTACGAGCAGTACTTC. This codes for CATSRGFGTASYEQYF.

The chain is built from TRBV5-6 and TRBJ2-2; D remains unclear. This CDR3 region has 15 residues. Germline assignment: CDR1 SGHDT and CDR2 YYEEEE. The V and J ends lost 0 bases and 3 bases respectively, with 9 bases between them. The CDR3 region has the DNA TGTGCCAGCAGCTTGGTCGGCTATGACACCGGGGAGCTGTTTTTT. Its protein product is CASSLVGYDTGELFF.

CDR3 in amino acids: CASSGTSYNEQFF. In nucleotides, the CDR3 is TGTGCCAGCAGCGGGACTAGCTACAATGAGCAGTTCTTC. V is TRBV9 and J is TRBJ2-1; TRBD2 agrees at 7 bases. Per germline, CDR1 SGDLS and CDR2 YYNGEE. The CDR3 spans 13 residues. Unmatched junction bases numbered 0, after V lost 3 bases and J lost 3 bases.

The V gene is TRBV14, the J gene TRBJ1-2; the D gene is possibly TRBD1 (6 bases). The germline V gene has CDR1 SGHDN and CDR2 FVKESK. The CDR3 loop spans 16 amino acids. V lost 5 bases to trimming and J lost 4 bases, with 20 bases between them. In nucleotides, the CDR3 is TGTGCCAGCAGCGAAGGGACACCATCTCTTGGCTATGGCTACACCTTC. As protein: CASSEGTPSLGYGYTF.